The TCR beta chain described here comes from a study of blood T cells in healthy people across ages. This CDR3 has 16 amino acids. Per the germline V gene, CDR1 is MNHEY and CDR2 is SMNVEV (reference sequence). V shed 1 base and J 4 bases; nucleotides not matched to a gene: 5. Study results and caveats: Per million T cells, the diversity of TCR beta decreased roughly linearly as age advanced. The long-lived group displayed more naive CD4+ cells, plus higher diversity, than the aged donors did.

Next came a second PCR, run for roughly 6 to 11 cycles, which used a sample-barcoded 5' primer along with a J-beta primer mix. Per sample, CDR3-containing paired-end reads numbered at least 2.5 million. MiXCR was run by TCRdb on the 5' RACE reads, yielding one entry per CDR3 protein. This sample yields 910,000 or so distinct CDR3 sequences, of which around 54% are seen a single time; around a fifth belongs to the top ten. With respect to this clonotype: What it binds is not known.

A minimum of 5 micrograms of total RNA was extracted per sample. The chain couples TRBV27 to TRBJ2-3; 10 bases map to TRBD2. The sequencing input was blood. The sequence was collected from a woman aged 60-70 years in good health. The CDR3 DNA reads TGTGCCAGCAGTTTATGGCTAGCGGGAGTGTCAGATACGCAGTATTTT. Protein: CASSLWLAGVSDTQYF.